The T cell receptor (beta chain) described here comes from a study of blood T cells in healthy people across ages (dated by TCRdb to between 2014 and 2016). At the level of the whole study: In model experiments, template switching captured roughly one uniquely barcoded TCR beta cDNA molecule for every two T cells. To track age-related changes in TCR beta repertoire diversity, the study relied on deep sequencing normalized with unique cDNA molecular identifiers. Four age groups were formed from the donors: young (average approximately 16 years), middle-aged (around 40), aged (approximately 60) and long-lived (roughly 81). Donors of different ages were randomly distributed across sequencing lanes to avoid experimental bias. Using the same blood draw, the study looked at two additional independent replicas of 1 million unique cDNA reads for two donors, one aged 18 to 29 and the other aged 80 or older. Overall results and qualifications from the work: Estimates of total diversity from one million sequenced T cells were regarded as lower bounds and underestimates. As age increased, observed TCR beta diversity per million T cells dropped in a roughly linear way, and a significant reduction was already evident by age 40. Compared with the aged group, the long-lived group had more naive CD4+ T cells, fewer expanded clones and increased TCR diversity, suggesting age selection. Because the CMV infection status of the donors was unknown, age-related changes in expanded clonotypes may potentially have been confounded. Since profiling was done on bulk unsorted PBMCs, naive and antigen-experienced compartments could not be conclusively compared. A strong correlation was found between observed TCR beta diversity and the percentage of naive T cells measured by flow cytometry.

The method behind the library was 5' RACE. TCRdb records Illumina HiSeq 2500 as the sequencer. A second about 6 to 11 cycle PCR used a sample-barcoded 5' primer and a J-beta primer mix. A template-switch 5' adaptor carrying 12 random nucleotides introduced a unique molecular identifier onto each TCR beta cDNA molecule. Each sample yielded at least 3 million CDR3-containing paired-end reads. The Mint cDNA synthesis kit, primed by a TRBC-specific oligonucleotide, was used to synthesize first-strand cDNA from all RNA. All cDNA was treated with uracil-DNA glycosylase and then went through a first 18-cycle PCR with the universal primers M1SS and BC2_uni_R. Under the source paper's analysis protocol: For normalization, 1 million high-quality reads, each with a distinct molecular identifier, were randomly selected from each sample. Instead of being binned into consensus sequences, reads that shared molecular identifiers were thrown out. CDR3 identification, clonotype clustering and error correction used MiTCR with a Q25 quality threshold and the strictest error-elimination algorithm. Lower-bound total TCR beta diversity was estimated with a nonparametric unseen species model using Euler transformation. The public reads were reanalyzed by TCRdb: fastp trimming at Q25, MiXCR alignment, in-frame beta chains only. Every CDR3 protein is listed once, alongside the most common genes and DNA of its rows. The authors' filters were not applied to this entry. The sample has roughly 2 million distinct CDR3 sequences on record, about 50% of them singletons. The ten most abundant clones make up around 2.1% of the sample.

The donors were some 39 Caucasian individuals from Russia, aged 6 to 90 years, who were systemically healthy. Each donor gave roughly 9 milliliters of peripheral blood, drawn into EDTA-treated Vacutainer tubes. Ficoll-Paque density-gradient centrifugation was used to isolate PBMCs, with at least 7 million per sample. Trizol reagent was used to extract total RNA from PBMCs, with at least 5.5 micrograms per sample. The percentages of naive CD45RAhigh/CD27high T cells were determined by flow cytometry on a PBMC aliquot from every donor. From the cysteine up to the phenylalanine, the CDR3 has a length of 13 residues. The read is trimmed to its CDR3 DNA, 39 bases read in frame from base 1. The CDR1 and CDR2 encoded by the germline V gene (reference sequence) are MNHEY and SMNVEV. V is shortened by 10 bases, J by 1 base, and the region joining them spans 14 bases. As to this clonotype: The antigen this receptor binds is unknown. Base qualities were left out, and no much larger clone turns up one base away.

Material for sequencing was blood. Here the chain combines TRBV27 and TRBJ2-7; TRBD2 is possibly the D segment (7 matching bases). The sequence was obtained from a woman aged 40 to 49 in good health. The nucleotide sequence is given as TGTGCCAACCGGGGGGCGGCTTCCTACGAGCAGTACTTC. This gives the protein CANRGAASYEQYF.